Listed here are 5 T cell receptor beta chains from one sample, sequenced in a study of cytomegalovirus exposure and HLA in healthy donors. Researchers ran the PCR with 60 Vbeta and 13 Jbeta primers. Method: immunoSEQ multiplex PCR; TCRdb's copy keeps in-frame clones and lacks some. The sample consists of about 250,000 clones, roughly 80% of them appearing once. The sample consisted of PBMCs. The receptors originated from a girl aged 2 to 9 in good health and CMV-seronegative.

This chain links TRBV27 with TRBJ2-1, with TRBD2 matching over 8 bases. Germline lookup yields CDR1 MNHEY and CDR2 SMNVEV (reference sequence). There are 17 residues in the CDR3. After removal of 4 bases from V and 2 bases from J, the junction contained 10 bases not matched to a gene. This chain's CDR3 is CASSSPWGLGTYNEQFF. In nucleotides, the CDR3 is TGTGCCAGCAGTTCCCCCTGGGGACTAGGTACCTACAATGAGCAGTTCTTC.

The rearrangement uses TRBV7-2 and TRBJ2-1, with no clear D. The CDR3 has 15 residues. V lost 1 base to trimming and J lost 2 bases, with 9 bases between them. CDR1 SGHTA and CDR2 FQGNSA come from the germline V gene. CDR3 DNA: TGTGCCAGCAGCTTAGATACGGCGGCCTACAATGAGCAGTTCTTC. This sequence encodes CASSLDTAAYNEQFF.

This rearrangement joins TRBV4-1 to TRBJ1-5, with unresolved D. Deletions cut 0 bases from V and 4 bases from J, with 10 bases between. This CDR3 has 15 amino acids. Germline-derived CDR1 and CDR2 are MGHRA and YSYEKL. CDR3 amino acids: CASSQDSRLNQPQHF. The CDR3 DNA follows: TGCGCCAGCAGCCAAGATAGTCGGTTGAATCAGCCCCAGCATTTT.

The V call is TRBV4-2, the J call TRBJ2-2; D ambiguous. Germline CDR1 and CDR2: LGHNA and YNFKEQ. This CDR3 region has 14 residues. V was cut by 0 bases and J by 4 bases, with 6 bases left in between. Here the CDR3 reads CASSQDRLTGELFF. CDR3 nucleotides: TGTGCCAGCAGCCAAGACAGGCTCACCGGGGAGCTGTTTTTT.

This rearrangement joins TRBV4-1 to TRBJ2-1; no definite D call. The ends were cut back, 4 bases at V and 9 bases at J, with 13 bases in the middle. This CDR3 is 13 amino acids long. CDR1 is MGHRA, CDR2 YSYEKL, per germline. CDR3 bases: TGCGCCAGCAGCCGATTTCGAGGCTCTGAGCAGTTCTTC. This codes for CASSRFRGSEQFF.